These T cell receptor beta chains were read from a single sample in a study of cytomegalovirus exposure and HLA in healthy donors. Here immunoSEQ multiplex PCR was the method, and the copy in TCRdb shows in-frame clones only, minus some. The table shows just under 95,000 clones, with more than 75% occurring only once. Specimen: PBMCs. Source of these receptors: a human donor in good health. Each CDR3 is given with its conserved first and last residue. The order of the fields is clone size, V gene, CDR3 length, J gene, D gene, CDR3 protein, CDR3 DNA. A D gene is named only where the DNA matches it firmly. Clone size is shown for a subset of rows, as once, few, many or a class of expanded clone.

NA	TRBV4-1	17	TRBJ2-7	TRBD2	CASSPTTHSGSTNEQYF	TGCGCCAGCAGCCCGACTACCCATAGCGGGAGTACGAACGAGCAGTACTTC
few	TRBV2	14	TRBJ1-1	NA	CASSERGGVTEAFF	TGTGCCAGCAGTGAACGGGGGGGGGTCACTGAAGCTTTCTTT
NA	TRBV7-8	15	TRBJ1-1	NA	CASSSSGGDGTEAFF	TGTGCCAGCAGCTCCTCGGGAGGGGATGGCACTGAAGCTTTCTTT
NA	TRBV19	20	TRBJ2-7	TRBD2	CASSILWTSGGDPTPYEQYF	TGTGCCAGTAGTATCCTATGGACTAGCGGGGGGGACCCGACCCCTTACGAGCAGTACTTC
NA	TRBV28	14	TRBJ1-2	NA	CASSLRQINYGYTF	TGTGCCAGCAGTTTGAGACAGATTAACTATGGCTACACCTTC
NA	TRBV6-4	16	TRBJ2-2	TRBD2	CASSDSGRVNTGELFF	TGTGCCAGCAGTGACTCAGGGAGGGTTAACACCGGGGAGCTGTTTTTT
few	TRBV4-3	19	TRBJ2-6	TRBD1	CASSQDPGQGASGANVLTF	TGCGCCAGCAGCCAAGATCCTGGACAGGGGGCCTCTGGGGCCAACGTCCTGACTTTC
few	TRBV29-1	14	TRBJ1-2	NA	CSVEVTVANYGYTF	TGCAGCGTCGAGGTGACGGTGGCTAACTATGGCTACACCTTC
NA	TRBV6-5	15	TRBJ2-1	TRBD2	CASSYSREAYNEQFF	TGTGCCAGCAGTTACTCGCGGGAGGCCTACAATGAGCAGTTCTTC
NA	TRBV28	12	TRBJ2-7	NA	CASTRVSYEQYF	TGTGCCAGCACCCGGGTCTCCTACGAGCAGTACTTC
NA	TRBV5-1	15	TRBJ2-7	NA	CASSLGQGPSYEQYF	TGCGCCAGCAGCTTGGGGCAGGGCCCTTCCTACGAGCAGTACTTC
NA	TRBV7-9	13	TRBJ1-5	NA	CASSPGSNQPQHF	TGTGCCAGCAGCCCCGGGTCGAATCAGCCCCAGCATTTT
NA	TRBV28	17	TRBJ1-4	NA	CASSLLASSTTNEKLFF	TGTGCCAGCAGTTTATTGGCCAGTTCCACAACTAATGAAAAACTGTTTTTT
NA	TRBV19	13	TRBJ1-2	NA	CASRAGLNYGYTF	TGTGCCAGCCGGGCGGGTTTAAACTATGGCTACACCTTC
NA	TRBV15	16	TRBJ2-3	NA	CATSREGGYRTDTQYF	TGTGCCACCAGCAGAGAGGGCGGGTATAGGACAGATACGCAGTATTTT
once	TRBV7-9	12	TRBJ1-1	TRBD1	CASSEDREKAFF	TGTGCCAGCAGCGAGGACAGGGAGAAAGCTTTCTTT
NA	TRBV5-1	17	TRBJ1-1	NA	CASSLHPDSRDRTEAFF	TGCGCCAGCAGCTTGCATCCGGACAGTAGGGATCGGACTGAAGCTTTCTTT
NA	TRBV9	13	TRBJ1-6	NA	CASSVATRNHLHF	TGTGCCAGCAGCGTAGCTACGAGGAACCATCTCCACTTT
NA	TRBV6-5	15	TRBJ1-3	NA	CASSPGDFSGNTIYF	TGTGCCAGCAGTCCCGGGGATTTCTCTGGAAACACCATATATTTT
NA	TRBV11-2	15	TRBJ1-4	TRBD1	CASSLPGQGSEKLFF	TGTGCCAGCAGCCTTCCGGGACAGGGCTCCGAAAAACTGTTTTTT
NA	TRBV7-2	16	TRBJ2-5	NA	CASTPGGTKKAGGQYF	TGTGCCAGCACCCCCGGAGGGACGAAGAAGGCAGGGGGGCAGTACTTC
NA	TRBV27	11	TRBJ2-5	NA	CASSLGETQYF	TGTGCCAGCAGTTTGGGCGAGACCCAGTACTTC
NA	TRBV7-8	13	TRBJ1-2	NA	CASRLTGDYGYTF	TGTGCCAGCAGGTTGACTGGAGATTATGGCTACACCTTC
NA	TRBV29-1	14	TRBJ2-2	TRBD1	CSVGTGGNTGELFF	TGCAGCGTTGGGACAGGTGGTAACACCGGGGAGCTGTTTTTT
once	TRBV7-8	16	TRBJ2-5	TRBD2	CASSQRLAGGRETQYF	TGTGCCAGCAGCCAACGACTAGCGGGGGGTAGAGAGACCCAGTACTTC
NA	TRBV9	17	TRBJ2-3	TRBD1	CASSVGDRGPGTDTQYF	TGTGCCAGCAGCGTCGGGGACAGGGGGCCGGGGACAGATACGCAGTATTTT
NA	TRBV11-2	15	TRBJ2-5	TRBD2	CASSLGLAGGETQYF	TGTGCCAGCAGTCTGGGGCTAGCGGGAGGAGAGACCCAGTACTTC
NA	TRBV19	14	TRBJ1-5	TRBD1	CASKLQGATQPQHF	TGTGCCAGTAAGCTACAGGGGGCTACTCAGCCCCAGCATTTT
NA	TRBV28	15	TRBJ1-4	NA	CASSQLTGSNEKLFF	TGTGCCAGCAGCCAATTGACAGGTTCTAATGAAAAACTGTTTTTT
NA	TRBV28	13	TRBJ1-1	TRBD1	CASSLGQRTEAFF	TGTGCCAGCAGTTTGGGACAGAGGACTGAAGCTTTCTTT
NA	TRBV12-5	12	TRBJ1-2	NA	CASGFQGRGYTF	TGTGCTAGTGGTTTCCAGGGGCGAGGCTACACCTTC
few	TRBV27	15	TRBJ2-1	TRBD2	CASSRLAGGRPEQFF	TGTGCCAGCAGCAGACTAGCGGGAGGGAGGCCTGAGCAGTTCTTC
NA	TRBV18	14	TRBJ2-7	NA	CASSPPKGLHEQYF	TGTGCCAGCTCACCACCAAAGGGGTTGCACGAGCAGTACTTC
NA	TRBV7-2	17	TRBJ1-1	TRBD1	CASSLESAWDRGPGIFF	TGTGCCAGCAGCTTAGAATCGGCCTGGGACAGGGGGCCTGGTATTTTCTTT
NA	TRBV6-1	15	TRBJ1-3	NA	CASSGTWDFGNTIYF	TGTGCCAGCAGTGGGACATGGGATTTTGGAAACACCATATATTTT